This entry describes one T cell receptor beta chain. Its target is not known. This CDR3 is 17 amino acids long. Germline V gives CDR1 PRHDT, CDR2 FYEKMQ (reference sequence). Trimming left V 2 bases short and J 3 bases short, with 14 bases between. This specimen comes from a study of T cell repertoires in cytomegalovirus infection. On the study more broadly: Recently identified HLA-C-restricted CMV epitopes and well-studied HLA-B-restricted CMV epitopes were used by the study.

MiXCR, applied by TCRdb to the reads, yields one record per CDR3 protein. Altogether about 890,000 distinct CDR3 sequences are present, around 32% being singletons, with the ten largest covering 13%. Findings and caveats of the study: Across the ex vivo response, the dominant clonotypes were HLA-C-restricted CMV-specific TCR beta clonotypes.

The sample here was cultured CD8+ T cells from PBMCs, taken from culture after CMV antigen stimulation. This clonotype was sampled from a human donor in good health (CMV status not recorded). Some clones in this sample may be carry-over from other donors' samples. The rearrangement joins TRBV13 to TRBJ1-6; no clear D. DNA for the CDR3: TGTGCCAGCAGCTTATCTTCGGCAGGCGACTATAATTCACCCCTCCACTTT. Amino acid sequence: CASSLSSAGDYNSPLHF.